A selection of T cell receptor beta chains follows, all from one sample in a study of T cell changes during pregnancy in multiple sclerosis. The data were produced by immunoSEQ multiplex PCR, yet TCRdb's version contains in-frame clones alone and is incomplete. Of tens of thousands of clones listed, 90% to 95% are singletons. The starting material was peripheral blood, obtained in the first trimester of pregnancy. These receptors were obtained from a female donor with multiple sclerosis, enrolled in a pregnancy study. Both conserved end residues are trimmed from each CDR3. Each record gives: CDR3 protein, clone size, V gene. Clone size is given for some rows only: seen once, a few or many times, or a class if the clone is expanded.

AWRTDTNEKLF | . | TRBV30
ASSLDGNTGELF | . | TRBV5-1
ASSFGRSGGARETQY | . | TRBV7-2
ASSENYWGAEAF | . | TRBV6-1
ASSWGLADSETQY | . | TRBV19
ASSLSGGTGVVEQY | . | TRBV27
ASSLDGLAGLRSYNEQF | . | TRBV7-8
ASSKDRGARETQY | . | TRBV19
ASSQELGVSNSPLH | few | TRBV4-2
ASSQAGYSTGANVLT | . | TRBV4-3
ASSQNTGDQETQY | . | TRBV4-2
ASRLPRTGGLQHYEQY | few | TRBV21-1
ASSLGGLAGVQTQY | . | TRBV7-3
ASSFDRTGREAYGYT | . | TRBV7-8
ASSFPGAANYGYT | . | TRBV28
ASSPPNSGSEAF | once | TRBV18
ASSSRGGNTIY | . | TRBV27
ASGLGGGGSQDTQY | . | TRBV12-5
ASSQGAGGIANTGELF | . | TRBV4-1
ASKPGQGTDTQY | . | TRBV19
ASSLIAGGRNEQF | . | TRBV7-3
ASSLLPGGEQF | once | TRBV7-8
ASSLYRDSGNTIY | . | TRBV5-4
ASSLGTEHYEQY | once | TRBV7-2
ASSLTPGQGASGNTIY | . | TRBV5-5
ASSSSGQGAGNEQF | . | TRBV27
ARLAGKSYNEQF | once | TRBV6-5
ASSLTAGGTEAF | once | TRBV7-3
ASSVRTISSASGDYNEQF | . | TRBV9